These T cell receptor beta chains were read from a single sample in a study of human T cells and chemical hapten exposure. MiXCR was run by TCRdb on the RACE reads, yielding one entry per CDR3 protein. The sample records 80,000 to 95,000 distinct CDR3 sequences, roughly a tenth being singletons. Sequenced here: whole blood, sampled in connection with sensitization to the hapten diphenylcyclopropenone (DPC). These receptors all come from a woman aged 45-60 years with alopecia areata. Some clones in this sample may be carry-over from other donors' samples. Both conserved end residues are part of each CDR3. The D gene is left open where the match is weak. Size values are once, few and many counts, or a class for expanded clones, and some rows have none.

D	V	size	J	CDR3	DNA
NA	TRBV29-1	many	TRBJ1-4	CSVVYLDEKLFF	TGCAGCGTTGTCTATCTTGATGAAAAACTGTTTTTT
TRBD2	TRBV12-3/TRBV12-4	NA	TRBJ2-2	CASSHRTSGNTGELFF	TGTGCCAGCAGCCACCGGACTAGCGGGAACACCGGGGAGCTGTTTTTT
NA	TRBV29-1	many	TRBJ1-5	CSVSGGGNQPQHF	TGCAGCGTTTCGGGAGGGGGCAATCAGCCCCAGCATTTT
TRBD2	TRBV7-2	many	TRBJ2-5	CASSFNRWTSEETQYF	TGTGCCAGCAGCTTCAACCGTTGGACTAGCGAGGAGACCCAGTACTTC
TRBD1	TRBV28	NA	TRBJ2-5	CASTLTGGKKTQYF	TGTGCCAGCACCCTGACAGGGGGCAAAAAGACCCAGTACTTC
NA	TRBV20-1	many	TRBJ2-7	CSAIVTGPSYEQYF	TGCAGTGCTATTGTGACAGGCCCTTCCTACGAGCAGTACTTC
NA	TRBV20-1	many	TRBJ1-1	CSASPPLGWGDTEAFF	TGCAGTGCTAGCCCCCCTTTGGGGTGGGGGGACACTGAAGCTTTCTTT
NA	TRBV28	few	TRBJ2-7	CASSLGREQYF	TGTGCCAGCAGTTTGGGTAGGGAGCAGTACTTC
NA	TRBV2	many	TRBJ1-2	CASSVSYSNYGYTF	TGTGCCAGCAGTGTTTCCTACAGTAACTATGGCTACACCTTC
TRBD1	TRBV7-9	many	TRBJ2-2	CASSFKPGQGAKYTGELFF	TGTGCCAGCAGCTTCAAACCGGGACAGGGTGCCAAGTACACCGGGGAGCTGTTTTTT
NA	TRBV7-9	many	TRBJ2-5	CASSLGRGFQETQYF	TGTGCCAGCAGCTTAGGACGGGGATTCCAAGAGACCCAGTACTTC
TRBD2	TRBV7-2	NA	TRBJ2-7	CASSRTSGSYEQYF	TGTGCCAGCAGCCGGACTAGCGGTTCCTACGAGCAGTACTTC
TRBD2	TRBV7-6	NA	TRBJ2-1	CASSLARASGSYNEQFF	TGTGCCAGCAGCTTAGCGAGGGCTAGCGGGTCCTACAATGAGCAGTTCTTC
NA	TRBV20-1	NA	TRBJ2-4	CSARASGVTLPKNIQYF	TGCAGTGCTAGAGCGTCTGGCGTGACACTACCCAAAAACATTCAGTACTTC
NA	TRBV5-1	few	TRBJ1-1	CASSPRKNTEAFF	TGCGCCAGCAGCCCCCGGAAGAACACTGAAGCTTTCTTT
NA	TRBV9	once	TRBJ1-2	CASSVIGGNYGYTF	TGTGCCAGCAGCGTAATAGGAGGGAACTATGGCTACACCTTC
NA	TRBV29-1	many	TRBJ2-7	CSVARTGPTQQYF	TGCAGCGTTGCCCGTACGGGACCTACCCAGCAGTACTTC
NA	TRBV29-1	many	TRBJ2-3	CSGQSDTQYF	TGCAGCGGACAGTCAGATACGCAGTATTTT
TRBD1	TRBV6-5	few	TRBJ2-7	CASRPGGAKSLSEQYF	TGTGCCAGCAGGCCAGGGGGCGCGAAGTCGCTCAGCGAGCAGTACTTC
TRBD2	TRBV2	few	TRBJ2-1	CASLTSGTIGNNEQFF	TGTGCCAGCCTAACTTCCGGGACTATAGGAAACAATGAGCAGTTCTTC
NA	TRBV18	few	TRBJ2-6	CASSPQGLSFAGANVLTF	TGTGCCAGCTCACCGCAGGGTTTAAGCTTCGCTGGGGCCAACGTCCTGACTTTC
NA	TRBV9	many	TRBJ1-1	CASSPSGSLAGAEAFF	TGTGCCAGCAGCCCCAGCGGATCCCTCGCGGGGGCTGAAGCTTTCTTT
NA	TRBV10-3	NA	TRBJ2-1	CAISEFVGAIYNEQFF	TGTGCCATCAGTGAGTTTGTGGGGGCCATCTACAATGAGCAGTTCTTC
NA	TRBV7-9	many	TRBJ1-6	CASSPTDSDNSPLHF	TGTGCCAGCAGCCCCACGGATAGTGATAATTCACCCCTCCACTTT
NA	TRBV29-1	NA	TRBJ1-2	CSANGGHWYGYTF	TGCAGCGCAAACGGGGGACATTGGTATGGCTACACCTTC
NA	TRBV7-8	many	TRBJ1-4	CASSQGGGREKLFF	TGTGCCAGCAGCCAAGGAGGGGGAAGGGAAAAACTGTTTTTT
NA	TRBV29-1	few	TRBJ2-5	CSVRGLGAQETQYF	TGCAGCGTTAGAGGATTGGGGGCCCAAGAGACCCAGTACTTC
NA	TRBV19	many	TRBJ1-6	CASSTTGTPSPLHF	TGTGCCAGTAGTACGACCGGGACTCCCTCACCCCTCCACTTT
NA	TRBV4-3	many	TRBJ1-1	CASSQELVRAAFF	TGCGCCAGCAGCCAAGAGTTGGTCCGGGCAGCTTTCTTT
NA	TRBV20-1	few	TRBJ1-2	CSARDPAAVGRYGYTF	TGCAGTGCTAGAGATCCGGCGGCAGTGGGGCGGTATGGCTACACCTTC
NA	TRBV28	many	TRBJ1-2	CASSSADRTNYGYTF	TGTGCCAGCAGTTCGGCGGACAGAACTAACTATGGCTACACCTTC
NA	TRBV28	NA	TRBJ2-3	CASSRRTGAGTDTQYF	TGTGCCAGCAGCCGACGGACGGGAGCCGGCACAGATACGCAGTATTTT
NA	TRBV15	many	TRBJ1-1	CATSRSTRGTEAFF	TGTGCCACCAGCAGGAGTACCAGAGGCACTGAAGCTTTCTTT
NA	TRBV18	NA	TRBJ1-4	CASSPWGQGAEKLFF	TGTGCCAGCTCACCATGGGGCCAGGGTGCTGAAAAACTGTTTTTT
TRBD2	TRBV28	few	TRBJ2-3	CASSFPSGVSTDTQYF	TGTGCCAGCAGTTTTCCTAGCGGGGTTAGCACAGATACGCAGTATTTT
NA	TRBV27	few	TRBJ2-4	CASRSLILAKNIQYF	TGTGCCAGCAGGTCTTTGATCCTAGCCAAAAACATTCAGTACTTC
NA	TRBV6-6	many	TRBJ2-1	CASSIQGSQGNEQFF	TGTGCCAGCAGTATACAAGGTTCCCAGGGGAATGAGCAGTTCTTC
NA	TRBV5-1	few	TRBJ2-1	CASSFTWNEQFF	TGCGCCAGCAGCTTTACCTGGAATGAGCAGTTCTTC
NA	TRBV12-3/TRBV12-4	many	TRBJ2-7	CASSSRDRIWQQYF	TGTGCCAGCAGTTCCCGGGACCGCATCTGGCAGCAGTACTTC
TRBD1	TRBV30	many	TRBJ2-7	CAWSQGRQGTEYEQYF	TGTGCCTGGAGCCAAGGGAGACAGGGAACGGAGTACGAGCAGTACTTC
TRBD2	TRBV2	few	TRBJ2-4	CASSEADGLAGAKNIQYF	TGTGCCAGCAGTGAAGCGGACGGACTAGCGGGAGCCAAAAACATTCAGTACTTC
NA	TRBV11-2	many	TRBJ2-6	CASSASRAVSSGANVLTF	TGTGCCAGCTCCGCAAGTAGAGCAGTGAGCTCTGGGGCCAACGTCCTGACTTTC
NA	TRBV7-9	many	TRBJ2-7	CASSLRGAGYEQYF	TGTGCCAGCAGCTTAAGGGGGGCAGGCTACGAGCAGTACTTC
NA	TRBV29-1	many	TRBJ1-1	CSVWAQGSTEAFF	TGCAGCGTTTGGGCCCAGGGGAGCACTGAAGCTTTCTTT
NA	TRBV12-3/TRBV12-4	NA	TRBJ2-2	CASSLIRGGELFF	TGTGCCAGCAGTTTAATAAGGGGCGGGGAGCTGTTTTTT
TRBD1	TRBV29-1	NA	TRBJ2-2	CSVTGSTGELFF	TGCAGCGTGACAGGGTCCACCGGGGAGCTGTTTTTT
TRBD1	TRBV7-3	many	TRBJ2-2	CASSYRDRANTGELFF	TGTGCCAGCAGCTACAGGGACAGGGCGAACACCGGGGAGCTGTTTTTT
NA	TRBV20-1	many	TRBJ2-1	CSARDRETALDEQFF	TGCAGTGCTAGAGATAGGGAGACAGCCCTCGATGAGCAGTTCTTC
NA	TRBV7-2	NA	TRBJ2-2	CASSLYQSGELFF	TGTGCCAGCAGCTTATACCAAAGCGGGGAGCTGTTTTTT
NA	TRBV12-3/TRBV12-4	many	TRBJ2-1	CASTRDRPANEQFF	TGTGCCAGCACCCGGGACCGACCAGCCAATGAGCAGTTCTTC
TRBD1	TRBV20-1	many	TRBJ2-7	CSAGQGAYEQYF	TGCAGTGCCGGACAGGGGGCCTACGAGCAGTACTTC
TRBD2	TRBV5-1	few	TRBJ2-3	CASTLAGAFTDTQYF	TGCGCCAGCACATTAGCGGGAGCCTTCACAGATACGCAGTATTTT
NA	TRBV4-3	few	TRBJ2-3	CASSQDRWSTDTQYF	TGCGCCAGCAGCCAAGACAGGTGGAGTACAGATACGCAGTATTTT
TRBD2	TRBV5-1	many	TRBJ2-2	CASLLTAGSTGELFF	TGCGCCAGCCTTCTTACAGCGGGGAGCACCGGGGAGCTGTTTTTT
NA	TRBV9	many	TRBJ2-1	CASSRGGPYNEQFF	TGTGCCAGCAGCCGGGGCGGACCCTACAATGAGCAGTTCTTC